The text below deals with one T cell receptor (beta chain). This record belongs to a study of T-cell reconstitution after alpha-beta-depleted transplantation in children. Germline values: CDR1 SGHVS, CDR2 FNYEAQ. Trimming took 5 bases from V and 1 from J, leaving 20 bases between them. This CDR3 has 17 amino acids. As it was prepared, the TCRbeta library received unique molecular identifiers. TCRdb re-called the PCR reads through MiXCR, storing one row per CDR3 protein. The table records under 750,000 distinct CDR3 sequences, more than 20% of them present only once. The chain carries TRBV7-6 and TRBJ2-5; D is tentatively TRBD1 or TRBD2 (5 bases each). This specimen consisted of PBMCs, mostly from graft donor cells, obtained 360 days after TCRalphabeta/CD19-depleted stem cell transplant. This TCR was recovered from a boy younger than two who had a stem cell transplant for acute myeloid leukemia, so the T cells may come from the graft donor. Here the CDR3 reads CASSNVGSGGGQETQYF. CDR3 nucleotide sequence: TGTGCCAGCAGCAACGTGGGCTCGGGTGGGGGCCAAGAGACCCAGTACTTC.